The present T cell receptor (beta chain) was sequenced within a study of CD8 T cells in Susac syndrome. The TEMRA cells underwent FACS enrichment, while the CD8+ and CD4+ T cells underwent negative isolation. Overall study findings and caveats: In Susac syndrome, CD4+ T cell repertoires lacked any clonal expansion.

Worth noting for this clonotype: Its antigen is unidentified.

Germline CDR1 is LGHDT and CDR2 is YNNKEL (reference sequence). V gave up 3 bases and J gave up 0 bases, with 15 bases separating them. The CDR3 length is 16 residues. The RNA input was roughly 0.45 to 1 ug, and it was reverse transcribed with random hexamers. Multiplex PCR with immunoSEQ amplified the TCR beta CDR3 across 54 Vbeta and 13 Jbeta. TCRdb reprocessed the immunoSEQ multiplex PCR reads with MiXCR, giving one entry per CDR3 protein. The sample has under 200,000 distinct CDR3 sequences, roughly 91% seen once. The chain joins TRBV3-1 to TRBJ2-7; D not resolved. The source of this sequence is a human donor with Susac syndrome. The sample was CD4+ T cells from PBMCs. The CDR3 region has the DNA TGTGCCAGCAGCCAGGACCGGAATCCCAACTCCTACGAGCAGTACTTC. This sequence encodes CASSQDRNPNSYEQYF.